A selection of T cell receptor beta chains follows, all from one sample in a study of T cell responses to AZD1222 COVID-19 vaccine. Sequenced by immunoSEQ multiplex PCR; TCRdb stores in-frame clones only, minus some. The table includes 150,000 or so clones, roughly 92% detected once. Specimen: peripheral blood, collected on day 0 of AZD1222 vaccination. The receptors originated from an adult in good health. CDR3s include the opening cysteine and the closing phenylalanine or tryptophan. A D gene is named only where the DNA matches it firmly. Some rows mark clone size as missing; the rest say once, few, many or name a class of expanded clone.

TRBV9,TRBJ2-3,few,16,TRBD2,TGTGCCAGCAGCCCTCGGGACTACCCGAGCACAGATACGCAGTATTTT,CASSPRDYPSTDTQYF
TRBV3-1/TRBV3-2,TRBJ1-6,.,15,.,TGTGCCAGCAGCCAATCGCCCAGGCTTAATTCACCCCTCCACTTT,CASSQSPRLNSPLHF
TRBV6-4,TRBJ1-6,many,15,TRBD1,TGTGCCAGCAGTGACTCTACAGGGGGTAATTCACCCCTCCACTTT,CASSDSTGGNSPLHF
TRBV2,TRBJ1-6,.,14,.,TGTGCCAGCAGTGAAGCGCTTCCTAATTCACCCCTCCACTTT,CASSEALPNSPLHF
TRBV5-4,TRBJ2-1,.,15,TRBD2,TGTGCCAGCAGCCCTCCGACTAGCGTCTACAATGAGCAGTTCTTC,CASSPPTSVYNEQFF
TRBV24-1,TRBJ2-3,few,16,TRBD2,TGTGCCACCAGTGATGTAGCGGGAGTGTTGGCAGATACGCAGTATTTT,CATSDVAGVLADTQYF
TRBV28,TRBJ2-5,.,11,.,TGTGCCAGCAGCCTACGAGAGACCCAGTACTTC,CASSLRETQYF
TRBV12-3/TRBV12-4,TRBJ1-2,.,12,.,TGTGCCAGCACTAGTCGTTCGTATGGCTACACCTTC,CASTSRSYGYTF
TRBV19,TRBJ1-1,.,15,TRBD1,TGTGCCAGTAGTCGCCGACAGGGGTTGAACACTGAAGCTTTCTTT,CASSRRQGLNTEAFF
TRBV6-5,TRBJ1-5,.,14,TRBD1,TGTGCCAGCAGTTGGGACAGGGGCAATCAGCCCCAGCATTTT,CASSWDRGNQPQHF
TRBV14,TRBJ2-3,.,16,.,TGTGCCAGCAGCCAAGAATGGCGGTTACTCACAGATACGCAGTATTTT,CASSQEWRLLTDTQYF
TRBV14,TRBJ1-4,.,14,TRBD1,TGTGCCAGCAGCTACAGGGGAATAGAAGAAAAACTGTTTTTT,CASSYRGIEEKLFF
TRBV29-1,TRBJ2-1,.,15,TRBD2,TGCAGCGTCGCCTTCGGGACTAGCGCTTACAATGAGCAGTTCTTC,CSVAFGTSAYNEQFF
TRBV3-1/TRBV3-2,TRBJ1-2,.,16,.,TGTGCCAGCAGCCAAGAATCGCAGGCACGGAGCTATGGCTACACCTTC,CASSQESQARSYGYTF
TRBV12-3/TRBV12-4,TRBJ2-2,.,13,.,TGTGCCAGCAGTTTTAGTGGCACCGGGGAGCTGTTTTTT,CASSFSGTGELFF
TRBV7-2,TRBJ2-2,.,15,TRBD2,TGTGCCAGCAGCTGGACTAGCGGGGGGTCCGGGGAGCTGTTTTTT,CASSWTSGGSGELFF
TRBV19,TRBJ1-4,.,14,.,TGTGCCAGTAGTATAGCGGTTGCTAATGAAAAACTGTTTTTT,CASSIAVANEKLFF